This entry lists 6 T cell receptor beta chains sequenced from one sample in a study of cytomegalovirus exposure and HLA in healthy donors. This PCR relied on a set of 60 Vbeta primers and 13 Jbeta primers. Measured with immunoSEQ multiplex PCR; TCRdb has only the in-frame clones, and not every one. The table lists 50,000 to 80,000 clones. Sequences were obtained from PBMCs. All receptors come from a woman between 18 and 29 years old in good health and CMV-seronegative.

This CDR3 is CASSAQGPDTQYF. The CDR3 DNA is TGTGCCAGCAGCGCACAGGGGCCCGATACGCAGTATTTT. The rearrangement joins TRBV9 to TRBJ2-3; 7 nucleotides line up with TRBD1. J was trimmed by 6 bases and V by 3 bases; bases with no gene match: 4. Per the germline V gene, CDR1 is SGDLS and CDR2 is YYNGEE. This CDR3 is built from 13 residues.

This chain connects TRBV6-6 to TRBJ1-2, with no clear D. CDR1 is MNHNY, CDR2 SVGAGI, per germline (reference sequence). The V and J ends lost 7 bases and 2 bases respectively, with 11 bases between them. The CDR3 spans 13 residues. CDR3 protein: CASTLDGNYGYTF. CDR3 nucleotide sequence: TGTGCCAGCACTCTAGACGGGAACTATGGCTACACCTTC.

The CDR3 reads CASSLREGRETQYF. In nucleotides, the CDR3 is TGTGCCAGCAGCTTGCGGGAGGGCCGAGAGACCCAGTACTTC. V is TRBV5-6 and J is TRBJ2-5, with 8 bases identical to TRBD2. CDR1 is SGHDT, CDR2 YYEEEE, per germline. The CDR3 covers 14 residues. The ends lost 1 base at V and 4 bases at J; junction bases unmatched: 3.

This chain joins TRBV4-1 and TRBJ2-2, with 7 bases identical to TRBD2. This CDR3 spans 16 amino acids. CDR1 and CDR2 (germline): MGHRA, YSYEKL. V shed 1 base and J 5 bases; nucleotides not matched to a gene: 7. CDR3 DNA: TGCGCCAGCAGCCAAGGTACGGGGGGAGAAACCGGGGAGCTGTTTTTT. Amino acid sequence: CASSQGTGGETGELFF.

DNA for the CDR3: TGTGCCACCAGCAGAGGGACTAGCGGGAGTTGGGAGACCCAGTACTTC. Translation gives CATSRGTSGSWETQYF. The J gene is TRBJ2-5, the V gene TRBV15; 13 bases line up with TRBD2. V shed 1 base and J 5 bases; nucleotides not matched to a gene: 4. CDR3 length: 16 residues. Germline CDR1 LNHNV, CDR2 YYDKDF (reference sequence).

The V and J genes are TRBV11-2 and TRBJ2-3; D is undetermined. V was shortened by 1 base and J by 2 bases, with 13 bases between the two germline ends. Germline CDR1 is SGHAT and CDR2 is FQNNGV. This CDR3 contains 16 residues. The CDR3 region is CASSLVPSGYTDTQYF. The CDR3 coding sequence is TGTGCCAGCAGCTTAGTCCCCTCCGGGTACACAGATACGCAGTATTTT. Full variable domain (outside the CDR3, taken from reference TRBV11-2 and TRBJ2-3): EAGVAQSPRYKIIEKRQSVAFWCNPISGHATLYWYQQILGQGPKLLIQFQNNGVVDDSQLPKDRFSAERLKGVDSTLKIQPAKLEDSAVYLCASSLVPSGYTDTQYFGPGTRLTVL.